The 29 T cell receptor beta chains reported below all come from one sample, sequenced in a study of cytomegalovirus exposure and HLA in healthy donors. Method: immunoSEQ multiplex PCR; TCRdb's copy keeps in-frame clones and lacks some. The table records about 360,000 clones, 86% of them present only once. The sample was PBMCs. Receptors were obtained from a woman between 18 and 29 years old in good health and CMV-seronegative.

Here the CDR3 DNA reads TGTGCCAGCTCACCGCCCTTGAGGGGGCTGAGCTCTGGAAACACCATATATTTT. This codes for CASSPPLRGLSSGNTIYF. The rearrangement links TRBV18 to TRBJ1-3, with TRBD1 identical over 7 bases. The CDR3 covers 18 residues. Germline CDR1 is KGHSH and CDR2 is LQKENI. Trimming took 3 bases from V and 0 from J; bases not matched to a gene: 11.

This chain joins TRBV27 and TRBJ2-3; TRBD2 matches 13 bases. Germline V gene sequence: CDR1 MNHEY, CDR2 SMNVEV (reference sequence). The CDR3 extends over 16 amino acids. The J segment lost 5 bases and the V segment lost 0 bases, leaving 2 bases of the junction unmatched. CDR3 bases: TGTGCCAGCAGTTTATCAGGACTAGCGGGAGTAGATACGCAGTATTTT. Translated, it gives CASSLSGLAGVDTQYF.

The V gene is TRBV7-6, the J gene TRBJ2-1; 13 bases fit TRBD2. The ends lost 2 bases at V and 7 bases at J; junction bases unmatched: 2. The CDR3 runs 15 residues. Germline V CDR1 and CDR2: SGHVS, FNYEAQ. CDR3 nucleotides: TGTGCCAGCAGCTTAACTAGCGGGGGGGCGAATGAGCAGTTCTTC. Its protein is CASSLTSGGANEQFF.

Concerning this clone: This could be a read error, since a much larger clone is one nucleotide away. J is TRBJ2-3 and V is TRBV14; D remains unclear. Germline V gene sequence: CDR1 SGHDN, CDR2 FVKESK. The CDR3 sequence is 11 residues long. V was trimmed by 3 bases and J by 4 bases, leaving 2 bases between them. The DNA for the CDR3 is TGTGCCAGCAGCCACGCAGATACGCAGTATTTT. Its translation is CASSHADTQYF.

The rearrangement links TRBV5-1 to TRBJ2-5, with 7 bases aligning to TRBD1. From germline, CDR1 is SGHRS and CDR2 YFSETQ. The CDR3 sequence is 13 residues long. Trimming removed 1 base from V and 3 bases from J; junction bases left unmatched: 0. CDR3 protein: CASSLTGEETQYF. DNA of the CDR3: TGCGCCAGCAGCTTGACAGGGGAAGAGACCCAGTACTTC.

The chain uses TRBV11-2 and TRBJ1-2, with 7 positions matching TRBD1. This CDR3 has 12 amino acids. Per the germline V gene, CDR1 is SGHAT and CDR2 is FQNNGV. The ends lost 5 bases at V and 8 bases at J; junction bases unmatched: 5. CDR3 DNA: TGTGCCAGCAGCCCCGACAGGGACGGCTACACCTTC. Translated, it gives CASSPDRDGYTF.

The V gene is TRBV27, the J gene TRBJ2-5; TRBD1 is a possible D gene (6 bases). Trimming left V 3 bases short and J 3 bases short, with 14 bases between. The CDR3 is 15 amino acids. Germline lookup yields CDR1 MNHEY and CDR2 SMNVEV (reference sequence). The CDR3 is CASSFFGDKEETQYF. In DNA form, the CDR3 reads TGTGCCAGCAGTTTTTTCGGGGACAAGGAAGAGACCCAGTACTTC.

The chain is built from TRBV25-1 and TRBJ2-7; 7 bases are shared with TRBD2. CDR1 and CDR2 from the germline V gene are MGHDK and SYGVNS. With V trimmed by 3 bases and J by 3 bases, 8 bases remained unmatched. CDR3 size: 15 residues. The CDR3 DNA reads as TGTGCCAGCAGTGACCCCGCGGGAGTGAACTACGAGCAGTACTTC. Encoded protein: CASSDPAGVNYEQYF.

The genes are TRBV4-2 and TRBJ2-3, with D tentatively TRBD2 (5 bases). The CDR3 consists of 17 residues. Trimming stripped 1 base from V and 6 bases from J, with 20 bases between. Per the germline V gene, CDR1 is LGHNA and CDR2 is YNFKEQ. The CDR3: CASSQARRGGVDDTQYF. CDR3 nucleotides: TGTGCCAGCAGCCAAGCGCGGCGAGGAGGAGTGGACGATACGCAGTATTTT.

J is TRBJ1-5 and V is TRBV28; 10 nucleotides align to TRBD1. V lost 6 bases and J lost 7; bases outside the gene matches: 6. The germline V gene encodes CDR1 MDHEN and CDR2 SYDVKM. The CDR3 is 14 residues long. Here the CDR3 reads CASRTTGGGQPQHF. The DNA for the CDR3 is TGTGCCAGCAGGACGACAGGGGGCGGACAGCCCCAGCATTTT.

This chain's CDR3 is CASTSGTGPSEQYF. CDR3 nucleotides: TGTGCCAGCACCTCCGGGACAGGCCCCTCCGAGCAGTACTTC. This chain links TRBV6-6 with TRBJ2-7; 8 bases fit TRBD1. The germline V gene encodes CDR1 MNHNY and CDR2 SVGAGI (reference sequence). This CDR3 is built from 14 residues. Trimming removed 7 bases from V and 6 bases from J; junction bases left unmatched: 11.

The V gene is TRBV6-5, the J gene TRBJ2-5; D not certain. CDR1 is MNHEY and CDR2 is SVGAGI in the germline V gene. This CDR3 has 14 amino acids. V was clipped by 4 bases and J by 0 bases, with 9 bases between them. This CDR3 reads CASSFGRYQETQYF. For the CDR3, the DNA is TGTGCCAGCAGTTTCGGCAGGTACCAAGAGACCCAGTACTTC.

The chain couples TRBV6-1 to TRBJ1-3; D gene uncertain. The CDR3 contains 15 residues. The germline V and J ends were trimmed by 4 bases and 0 bases, with 10 bases remaining between them. Germline V CDR1 and CDR2: MNHNS, SASEGT. CDR3 protein: CASSGPAGSGNTIYF. The DNA for the CDR3 is TGTGCCAGCAGTGGTCCCGCGGGCTCTGGAAACACCATATATTTT.

DNA of the CDR3: TGCGCCAGCAGCTGGACAGGGGGCGAGAATCAGCCCCAGCATTTT. Translated, it gives CASSWTGGENQPQHF. The chain joins TRBV5-1 to TRBJ1-5; 11 nucleotides align to TRBD1. CDR3 length: 15 residues. Germline V gene data show CDR1 as SGHRS and CDR2 as YFSETQ. Unmatched junction bases numbered 3, after V lost 3 bases and J lost 4 bases.

The chain recombines TRBV29-1 with TRBJ2-7; D is possibly TRBD2 (6 bases). V lost 6 bases, J lost 2 bases, and 14 bases lay in between. This CDR3 spans 13 amino acids. CDR1 and CDR2 from the germline V gene are SQVTM and ANQGSEA. The CDR3 DNA reads as TGCAGCGTCCGGGAGCAGACAGCCTACGAGCAGTACTTC. Translating gives CSVREQTAYEQYF.

The chain couples TRBV6-5 to TRBJ2-1; 10 bases map to TRBD2. The germline gives CDR1 MNHEY, CDR2 SVGAGI. The V segment lost 5 bases and the J segment 4 bases; nucleotides outside the gene matches: 5. The CDR3 is 15 amino acids. The CDR3 nucleotides are TGTGCCAGCAGTCAGTTAGCGGGGGGATACAATGAGCAGTTCTTC. Its protein product is CASSQLAGGYNEQFF.

This clone was observed a single time. The rearrangement uses TRBV29-1 and TRBJ2-1; TRBD2 matches 7 bases. Germline CDR1 reads SQVTM; CDR2 reads ANQGSEA. This CDR3 contains 15 residues. V was clipped by 4 bases and J by 3 bases; unmatched bases: 9. CDR3 DNA: TGCAGCGTTGCTCCCCCGGGGGGTAACTACAATGAGCAGTTCTTC. Amino acids: CSVAPPGGNYNEQFF.

The chain joins TRBV18 to TRBJ2-4, with D possibly matching TRBD2 (5 bases). Germline CDR1 KGHSH, CDR2 LQKENI. This CDR3 has 14 amino acids. Trimming removed 0 bases from V and 9 bases from J, with 12 bases in between. CDR3 DNA: TGTGCCAGCTCACCACCGGACTCCCACGGCATTCAGTACTTC. This gives the protein CASSPPDSHGIQYF.

This clone was observed once. The chain links TRBV27 to TRBJ1-2; D not resolved. V shed 2 bases and J shed 5 bases, with 9 bases lying between them. This CDR3 region has 13 residues. CDR1 and CDR2 from the germline V gene are MNHEY and SMNVEV (reference sequence). Written as DNA, the CDR3 is TGTGCCAGCAGTTTAGCTCCCCGGTATGGCTACACCTTC. Protein: CASSLAPRYGYTF.

The chain combines TRBV15 with TRBJ2-7, with a possible D match to TRBD1 (5 bases). Trimming removed 0 bases from V and 2 bases from J, with 11 bases in between. The CDR3 contains 15 residues. Germline CDR1 LNHNV, CDR2 YYDKDF (reference sequence). The CDR3: CATSRDWGRAYEQYF. The CDR3 region has the DNA TGTGCCACCAGCAGAGATTGGGGCAGGGCCTACGAGCAGTACTTC.

V is TRBV5-1 and J is TRBJ2-3; D is perhaps TRBD2 (6 bases). The germline CDR1 and CDR2 sequences are SGHRS and YFSETQ. The CDR3 consists of 15 residues. V shed 1 base and J shed 4 bases, with 13 bases lying between them. The CDR3 sequence: CASSLTGVQADTQYF. Here the CDR3 DNA reads TGCGCCAGCAGCTTGACGGGGGTTCAGGCAGATACGCAGTATTTT.

The V and J genes are TRBV14 and TRBJ2-3; D not resolved. The CDR3 consists of 15 residues. Trimming took 1 base from V and 3 from J, leaving 11 bases between them. Germline assignment: CDR1 SGHDN and CDR2 FVKESK. The CDR3 nucleotides read TGTGCCAGCAGCCAAGTCCCAGGTGGGACAGATACGCAGTATTTT. It codes for CASSQVPGGTDTQYF.

J is TRBJ2-3 and V is TRBV7-7; 8 positions agree with TRBD2. Germline V gene data show CDR1 as SSHAT and CDR2 as FNYEAQ (reference sequence). V lost 5 bases, J lost 2 bases, and 3 bases stayed unmatched. This CDR3 spans 14 amino acids. The chain's CDR3 is CASSPGGVTDTQYF. The CDR3, as DNA: TGTGCCAGCAGCCCGGGAGGGGTCACAGATACGCAGTATTTT.

The J gene is TRBJ2-1, the V gene TRBV2, with a possible D match to TRBD2 (6 bases). The CDR3 loop spans 15 amino acids. Trimming cost V 6 bases and J 2 bases, with 14 bases left between them. CDR1 is SNHLY and CDR2 is FYNNEI in the germline V gene. CDR3: CASRESGSTYNEQFF. The CDR3 coding sequence is TGTGCCAGCAGGGAATCCGGGAGCACCTACAATGAGCAGTTCTTC.

V gene TRBV6-6 combines with J gene TRBJ1-1; 8 bases map to TRBD1. The CDR3 loop spans 14 amino acids. J gave up 5 bases and V 6 bases, and 8 bases lay outside the gene matches. Germline CDR1 reads MNHNY; CDR2 reads SVGAGI (reference sequence). DNA of the CDR3: TGTGCCAGCAGATTACAGGGGGAAGGAACTGAAGCTTTCTTT. Translating gives CASRLQGEGTEAFF.

The chain has TRBV10-3 and TRBJ2-7; 7 bases are a match to TRBD2. The germline V gene has CDR1 ENHRY and CDR2 SYGVKD. CDR3 size: 14 residues. J lost 5 bases, V lost 3 bases, and 7 bases had no gene match. CDR3 loop: CAISEAGTRDEQYF. The DNA of the CDR3 is TGTGCCATCAGTGAAGCGGGGACCCGCGACGAGCAGTACTTC.

This chain joins TRBV7-9 and TRBJ2-4; D remains ambiguous. With 5 bases removed from V and 0 bases from J, the gap between germline ends came to 8 bases. Germline lookup yields CDR1 SEHNR and CDR2 FQNEAQ (reference sequence). The CDR3 spans 14 residues. CDR3 DNA: TGTGCCAGCAGCCAACTCCTAGCCAAAAACATTCAGTACTTC. Protein sequence: CASSQLLAKNIQYF.

The gene calls are TRBV30 and TRBJ2-7; 7 nucleotides agree with TRBD1. The germline gives CDR1 GTSNPN, CDR2 SVGIG (reference sequence). V gave up 8 bases and J gave up 2 bases; unmatched junction bases: 9. This CDR3 is built from 13 residues. Here the CDR3 reads CAGADRFTYEQYF. The CDR3 DNA reads TGTGCCGGAGCGGACAGGTTCACCTACGAGCAGTACTTC.

The chain uses TRBV2 and TRBJ1-2; D may be TRBD1 (6 bases). The CDR3 consists of 15 residues. V was pared by 6 bases and J by 6 bases, with 20 bases between. Per germline, CDR1 SNHLY and CDR2 FYNNEI. DNA of the CDR3: TGTGCCAGCAGCGATATAAACAGGGAAATAAATGGCTACACCTTC. Translated: CASSDINREINGYTF.